These 23 T cell receptor beta chains came from one sample sequenced in a study of blood T cells in healthy people across ages. Then a second PCR, running roughly 7 to 11 cycles, was carried out with a sample-barcoded 5' primer and a J-beta primer mix. A single record per CDR3 protein comes from TCRdb applying MiXCR to the 5' RACE reads. The table shows about 800,000 distinct CDR3 sequences, with 55% to 70% occurring only once. Sequencing used blood. The receptors were sampled from a man between 25 and 39 years old in good health.

The chain recombines TRBV7-2 with TRBJ2-5; the D call may be TRBD1 or TRBD2 (5 bases each). V was pared by 5 bases and J by 4 bases, with 17 bases between. Germline CDR1 and CDR2: SGHTA and FQGNSA. The CDR3 has 15 amino acids. CDR3 in amino acids: CASSRSWGSPETQYF. CDR3 in DNA: TGTGCCAGCAGCCGCTCATGGGGGTCCCCAGAGACCCAGTACTTC.

This chain links TRBV5-5 with TRBJ2-7; D is ambiguous. The CDR3 covers 18 residues. The V gene lost 4 bases and the J gene lost 7 bases, with 30 bases spanning the gap. The germline CDR1 and CDR2 sequences are SGHKS and YYEKEE (reference sequence). The CDR3 loop reads CASSLRVGQAPPLGEQYF. The DNA of the CDR3 is TGTGCCAGCAGCCTCCGGGTGGGTCAGGCCCCCCCACTTGGAGAGCAGTACTTC.

J is TRBJ1-1 and V is TRBV7-9; 8 positions match TRBD1. J gave up 4 bases and V 4 bases, and 2 bases lay outside the gene matches. The CDR3 runs 13 residues. The germline CDR1 and CDR2 sequences are SEHNR and FQNEAQ (reference sequence). CDR3 sequence reads: CASSSTGVTEAFF. CDR3 in DNA: TGTGCCAGCAGCTCGACAGGGGTCACTGAAGCTTTCTTT.

V is TRBV29-1 and J is TRBJ1-5; tentatively, D is TRBD1 (5 bases). The CDR3 loop spans 15 amino acids. V was pared by 6 bases and J by 0 bases, with 15 bases between. In germline, CDR1 is SQVTM, CDR2 ANQGSEA. The DNA of the CDR3 is TGCAGCGTCGCCGGGACGGCTGATAGCAATCAGCCCCAGCATTTT. It specifies CSVAGTADSNQPQHF.

The chain couples TRBV9 to TRBJ1-5, with 7 bases aligning to TRBD1. The trim removed 4 bases at V and 2 bases at J, leaving 3 bases unmatched. CDR1 SGDLS and CDR2 YYNGEE come from the germline V gene. The CDR3 totals 14 residues. As DNA, the CDR3 is TGTGCCAGCAGCAATGGACAGGGCAATCAGCCCCAGCATTTT. This encodes CASSNGQGNQPQHF.

The V call is TRBV25-1, the J call TRBJ2-1; a possible D gene is TRBD2 (6 bases). Trimming took 3 bases from V and 7 from J, leaving 16 bases between them. The CDR3 totals 15 residues. CDR1 is MGHDK, CDR2 SYGVNS, per germline. Here the CDR3 DNA reads TGTGCCAGCAGTGAGCAGGTAGCGGCCCAAAATGAGCAGTTCTTC. Translating gives CASSEQVAAQNEQFF.

This sequence joins TRBV7-2 and TRBJ1-1; D is possibly TRBD1 (6 bases). With 5 bases removed from V and 4 bases from J, the gap between germline ends came to 14 bases. CDR3 length: 14 amino acids. The germline V gene encodes CDR1 SGHTA and CDR2 FQGNSA. CDR3 in amino acids: CASSTTPRGTEAFF. CDR3 DNA: TGTGCCAGCAGCACCACCCCCAGGGGCACTGAAGCTTTCTTT.

This clonotype showed up just a few times. The V gene is TRBV2, the J gene TRBJ1-2; no firm D call. The CDR3 has 14 amino acids. Germline assignment: CDR1 SNHLY and CDR2 FYNNEI. The V end was cut by 3 bases, the J end by 3 bases, with 11 bases between. The CDR3, as DNA: TGTGCCAGCAGTGAGGGTATAGGAGACTATGGCTACACCTTC. Encoded protein: CASSEGIGDYGYTF.

The table lists this clonotype with a few counts. V usage is TRBV29-1 and J usage is TRBJ2-1; D is ambiguous. The CDR3 sequence is 11 residues long. Germline V gives CDR1 SQVTM, CDR2 ANQGSEA. V shed 4 bases and J shed 6 bases, with 7 bases lying between them. The CDR3 protein is CSVGSFNEQFF. DNA of the CDR3: TGCAGCGTTGGAAGTTTCAATGAGCAGTTCTTC.

The chain has TRBV28 and TRBJ1-2; 7 bases align to TRBD1. The V gene's germline CDR1 is MDHEN and CDR2 SYDVKM. V lost 5 bases and J lost 5; bases outside the gene matches: 14. This CDR3 has 16 amino acids. This chain's CDR3 is CASSTTSQGGVYGYTF. Written as DNA, the CDR3 is TGTGCCAGCAGTACCACGAGTCAGGGGGGAGTATATGGCTACACCTTC.

The chain joins TRBV20-1 to TRBJ2-1; 14 positions agree with TRBD2. Germline V gene sequence: CDR1 DFQATT, CDR2 SNEGSKA (reference sequence). The CDR3 contains 16 residues. J was trimmed by 0 bases and V by 5 bases; bases with no gene match: 3. The CDR3 spells CSAGLAGGSSYNEQFF. CDR3 in DNA: TGCAGTGCTGGACTAGCGGGGGGCAGCTCCTACAATGAGCAGTTCTTC.

This clonotype was detected only once. This sequence joins TRBV7-2 and TRBJ1-4, with D tentatively TRBD1 (6 bases). This CDR3 is 14 amino acids long. Germline V gene lookup returns CDR1 SGHTA and CDR2 FQGNSA. The V gene lost 6 bases and the J gene lost 8 bases, with 16 bases spanning the gap. The DNA for the CDR3 is TGTGCCAGCAGGAAAGGGGGGGCCGGAGAAAAACTGTTTTTT. Encoded protein: CASRKGGAGEKLFF.

As for this clonotype: Germline is not matched at one junction end, which may reflect a read error. This chain links TRBV28 with TRBJ1-5; TRBD1 is a possible D gene (6 bases). The CDR3 totals 16 residues. Germline V gives CDR1 MDHEN, CDR2 SYDVKM. DNA of the CDR3: TGTGTCAGCAGTAGGGGCAAGGCAGGGGGCAATCAGCCCCAGCATTTT. It specifies CVSSRGKAGGNQPQHF.

In its sample, this clonotype was seen a few times. The chain joins TRBV15 to TRBJ2-1; TRBD2 matches 7 bases. Germline CDR1 is LNHNV and CDR2 is YYDKDF (reference sequence). Trimming took 0 bases from V and 8 from J; bases not matched to a gene: 1. The CDR3 contains 13 residues. This chain's CDR3 is CATSRDRGDEQFF. CDR3 sequence (DNA): TGTGCCACCAGCAGAGATCGGGGGGATGAGCAGTTCTTC.

This rearrangement joins TRBV6-5 to TRBJ2-7; D possibly corresponds to TRBD1 (6 bases). The CDR3 has 14 residues. Germline CDR1 reads MNHEY; CDR2 reads SVGAGI. V was trimmed by 5 bases and J by 2 bases, leaving 13 bases between them. The CDR3 sequence: CASSLDRNTYEQYF. The CDR3 DNA follows: TGTGCCAGCAGTCTCGACAGGAACACCTACGAGCAGTACTTC.

The genes are TRBV5-1 and TRBJ2-2, with a weak D call TRBD2 (6 bases). Germline V gene data show CDR1 as SGHRS and CDR2 as YFSETQ. The CDR3 is 16 amino acids. Trimming took 6 bases from V and 2 from J, leaving 17 bases between them. CDR3 sequence: CASKPFPGLNTGELFF. CDR3 nucleotides: TGCGCCAGCAAACCTTTTCCGGGACTCAACACCGGGGAGCTGTTTTTT. Combining the CDR3 with reference TRBV5-1 and TRBJ2-2 gives the whole variable domain KAGVTQTPRYLIKTRGQQVTLSCSPISGHRSVSWYQQTPGQGLQFLFEYFSETQRNKGNFPGRFSGRQFSNSRSEMNVSTLELGDSALYLCASKPFPGLNTGELFFGEGSRLTVL.

The chain has TRBV20-1 and TRBJ2-4; 10 bases are a match to TRBD1. The J call may be wrong; the DNA end is better matched by TRBJ2-7. The V gene's germline CDR1 is DFQATT and CDR2 SNEGSKA (reference sequence). CDR3 length: 14 residues. The CDR3 sequence: CSAAPGQGSYEQYF. The CDR3 nucleotides read TGCAGTGCAGCCCCGGGACAGGGGAGCTACGAGCAGTACTTC.

The V call is TRBV6-5, the J call TRBJ2-1; D remains unclear. Judging by the DNA end, TRBJ2-7 fits better; the J call may be wrong. The CDR3 spans 14 residues. Germline lookup yields CDR1 MNHEY and CDR2 SVGAGI. The chain's CDR3 is CASSYGQVVNEQYF. CDR3 nucleotide sequence: TGTGCCAGCAGTTACGGTCAGGTTGTGAATGAGCAGTACTTC.

The J gene is TRBJ2-4, the V gene TRBV27, with D uncertain. The DNA end is more similar to TRBJ2-7, so the J call may be wrong. Germline-derived CDR1 and CDR2 are MNHEY and SMNVEV (reference sequence). This CDR3 spans 12 amino acids. Here the CDR3 DNA reads TGTGCCAGCAGTCCGGACGGGCGCGAGCAGTACTTC. This translates into CASSPDGREQYF.

The V gene is TRBV28, the J gene TRBJ2-7; D not resolved. Germline-derived CDR1 and CDR2 are MDHEN and SYDVKM. This CDR3 comprises 12 residues. V was trimmed by 3 bases and J by 2 bases, leaving 5 bases between them. Written as DNA, the CDR3 is TGTGCCAGCAGTTTGCCAGCCTACGAGCAGTACTTC. Encoded protein: CASSLPAYEQYF.

This clonotype was observed a few times. The J gene is TRBJ2-1, the V gene TRBV7-2; TRBD2 agrees at 8 bases. This CDR3 spans 16 amino acids. Losses at the gene ends were 0 bases for V and 8 bases for J; bases not matched to a gene: 9. Germline V lookup: CDR1 SGHTA, CDR2 FQGNSA. CDR3 coding DNA: TGTGCCAGCAGCTTAGCGCGGGGACTAGTAGGAGATGAGCAGTTCTTC. Amino acid sequence: CASSLARGLVGDEQFF.

Details on this clonotype: The junction departs from the called germline gene at one end, perhaps through a read error. The chain carries TRBV11-1 and TRBJ2-4; D not resolved. This CDR3 is built from 13 residues. Germline V lookup: CDR1 SGHAT, CDR2 FQDESV (reference sequence). For the CDR3, the DNA is TGTGCCAGCAGCTTAGAAGGCGGCGACATTCAGAACTTC. It encodes CASSLEGGDIQNF.

V and J are TRBV5-4 and TRBJ2-2; D call uncertain. CDR1 SGHNT and CDR2 YYREEE come from the germline V gene (reference sequence). Trimming took off 3 bases at V and 6 bases at J, with 9 bases between the two ends. The CDR3 consists of 13 residues. The CDR3 is CASSYKGPGELFF. The DNA of the CDR3 is TGTGCCAGCAGCTATAAGGGTCCCGGGGAGCTGTTTTTT.